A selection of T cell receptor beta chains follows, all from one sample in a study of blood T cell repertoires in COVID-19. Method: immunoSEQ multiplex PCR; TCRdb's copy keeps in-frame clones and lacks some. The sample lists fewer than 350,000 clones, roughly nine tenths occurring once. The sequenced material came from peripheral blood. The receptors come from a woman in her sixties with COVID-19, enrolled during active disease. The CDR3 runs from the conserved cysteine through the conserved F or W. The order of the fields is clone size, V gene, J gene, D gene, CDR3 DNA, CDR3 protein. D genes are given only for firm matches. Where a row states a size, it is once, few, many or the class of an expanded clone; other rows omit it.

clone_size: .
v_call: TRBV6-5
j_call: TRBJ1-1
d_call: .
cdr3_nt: TGTGCCAGCAGTTACTCCAGGAACACTGAAGCTTTCTTT
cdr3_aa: CASSYSRNTEAFF

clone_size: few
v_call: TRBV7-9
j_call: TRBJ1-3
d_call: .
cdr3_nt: TGTGCCAGCAGCTTTGCGGGGATTGGAAACACCATATATTTT
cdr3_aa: CASSFAGIGNTIYF

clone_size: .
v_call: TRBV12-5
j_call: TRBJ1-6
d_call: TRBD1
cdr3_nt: TGTGCTAGTGGCTTAGGACAGGGGACGTCACCCCTCCACTTT
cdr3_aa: CASGLGQGTSPLHF

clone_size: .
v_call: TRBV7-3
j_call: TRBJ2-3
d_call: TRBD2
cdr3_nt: TGTGCCAGCAGCCTCGGACTAGCGAGTGATACGCAGTATTTT
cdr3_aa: CASSLGLASDTQYF

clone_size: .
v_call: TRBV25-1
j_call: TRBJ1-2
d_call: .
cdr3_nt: TGTGCCAGCAGTGAATTTCGTGGCTACACCTTC
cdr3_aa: CASSEFRGYTF

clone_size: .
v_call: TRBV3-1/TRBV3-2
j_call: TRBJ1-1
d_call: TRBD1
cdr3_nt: TGTGCCAGCAGCCAAGACGGGACAGGGACACGGGACACTGAAGCTTTCTTT
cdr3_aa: CASSQDGTGTRDTEAFF

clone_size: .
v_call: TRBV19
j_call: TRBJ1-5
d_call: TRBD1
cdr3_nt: TGTGCCAGTAGTATGAACCGCGGCGGACAGGGGACCGGACAGCCCCAGCATTTT
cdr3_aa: CASSMNRGGQGTGQPQHF

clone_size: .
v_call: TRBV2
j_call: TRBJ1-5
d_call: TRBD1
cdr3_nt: TGTGCCAGCAAGGACAGGGAAAGGGGCGATCAGCCCCAGCATTTT
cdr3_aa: CASKDRERGDQPQHF

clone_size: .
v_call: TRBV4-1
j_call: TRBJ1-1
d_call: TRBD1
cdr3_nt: TGCGCCAGCAGCCAAACAGGGGTGAACACTGAAGCTTTCTTT
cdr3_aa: CASSQTGVNTEAFF

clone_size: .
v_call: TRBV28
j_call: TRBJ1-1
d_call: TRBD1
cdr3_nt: TGTGCCAGCAGTCAATACCAAGGACAGGGCACTGAAGCTTTCTTT
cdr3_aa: CASSQYQGQGTEAFF

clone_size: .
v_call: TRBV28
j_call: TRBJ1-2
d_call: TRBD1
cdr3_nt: TGTGCCAGCACCGTTCAAACGGGGACAGCGGTCTATGGCTACACCTTC
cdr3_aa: CASTVQTGTAVYGYTF

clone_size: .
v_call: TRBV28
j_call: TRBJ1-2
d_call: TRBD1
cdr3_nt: TGTGCCAGCAGTTTCCCCGGGGGGACAGGGAAGGATGGCTACACCTTC
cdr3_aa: CASSFPGGTGKDGYTF

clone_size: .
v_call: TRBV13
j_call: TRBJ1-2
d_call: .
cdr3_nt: TGTGCCAGCAGCTTACGGGGGAACTATGGCTACACCTTC
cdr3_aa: CASSLRGNYGYTF

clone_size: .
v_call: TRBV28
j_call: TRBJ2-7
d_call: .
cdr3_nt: TGTGCCAGCTGTGAAGGCGGCAACTCCTACGAGCAGTACTTC
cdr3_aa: CASCEGGNSYEQYF

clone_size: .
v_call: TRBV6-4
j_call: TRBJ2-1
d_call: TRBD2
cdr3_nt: TGTGCCAGCAGTGATAGCGGGGGGGCGAATGAGCAGTTCTTC
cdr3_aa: CASSDSGGANEQFF

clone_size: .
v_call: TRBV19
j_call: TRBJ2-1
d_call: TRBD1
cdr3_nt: TGTGCCAAACCGGGACAGGGTCCCTCCTACAATGAGCAGTTCTTC
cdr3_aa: CAKPGQGPSYNEQFF

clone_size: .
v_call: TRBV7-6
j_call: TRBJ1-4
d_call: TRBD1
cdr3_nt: TGTGCCAGCAGCTTGGTTACCGGGACAGGGGGTGAAAAACTGTTTTTT
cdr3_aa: CASSLVTGTGGEKLFF

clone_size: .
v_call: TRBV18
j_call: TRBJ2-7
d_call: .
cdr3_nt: TGTGCCAGCTCAGACCCCAGGATCTCCTACGAGCAGTACTTC
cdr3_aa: CASSDPRISYEQYF

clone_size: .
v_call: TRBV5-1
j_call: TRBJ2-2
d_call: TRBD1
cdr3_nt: TGCGCCAGCAGTTCCGACAGGGGCCTGCGGACCGGGGAGCTGTTTTTT
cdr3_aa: CASSSDRGLRTGELFF

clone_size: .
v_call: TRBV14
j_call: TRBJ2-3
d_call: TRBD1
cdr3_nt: TGTGCCAGCAGCCCACAGGGGGCTTGGGATACGCAGTATTTT
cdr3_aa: CASSPQGAWDTQYF

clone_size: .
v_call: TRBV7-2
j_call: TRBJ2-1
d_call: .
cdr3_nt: TGTGCCAGCAGCCCCACTAGGGTGCTTTACAATGAGCAGTTCTTC
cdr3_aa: CASSPTRVLYNEQFF

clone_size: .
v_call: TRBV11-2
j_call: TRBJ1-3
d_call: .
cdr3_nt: TGTGCCAGCAGTCGGGAGCACACCATATATTTT
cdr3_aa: CASSREHTIYF

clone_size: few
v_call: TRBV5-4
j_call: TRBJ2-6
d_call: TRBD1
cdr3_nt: TGTGCCAGCAGCCCGGGACAGGGGTATACCTCATACTCTGGGGCCAACGTCCTGACTTTC
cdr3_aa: CASSPGQGYTSYSGANVLTF

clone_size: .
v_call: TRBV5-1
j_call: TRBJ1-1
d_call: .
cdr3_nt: TGCGCCAGCAGCTTGGCCACTAAGGTGGGGAACACTGAAGCTTTCTTT
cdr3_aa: CASSLATKVGNTEAFF

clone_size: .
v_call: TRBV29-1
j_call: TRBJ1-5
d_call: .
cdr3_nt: TGCAGCGTTGGATGGCGGAATAGCAATCAGCCCCAGCATTTT
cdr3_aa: CSVGWRNSNQPQHF

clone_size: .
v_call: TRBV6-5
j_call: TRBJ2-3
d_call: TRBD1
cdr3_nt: TGTGCCAGCAGTTACTCGGGGACAGGGGTTCCAGATACGCAGTATTTT
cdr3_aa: CASSYSGTGVPDTQYF

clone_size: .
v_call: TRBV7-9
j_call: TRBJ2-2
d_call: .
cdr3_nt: TGTGCCAGCAGAGATCGGAGTACCGGGGAGCTGTTTTTT
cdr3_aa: CASRDRSTGELFF

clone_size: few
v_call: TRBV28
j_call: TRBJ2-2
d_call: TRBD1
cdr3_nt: TGTGCCAGCAGTTTCGGACAGGATGACACCGGGGAGCTGTTTTTT
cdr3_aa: CASSFGQDDTGELFF

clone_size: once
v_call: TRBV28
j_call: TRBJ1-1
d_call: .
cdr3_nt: TGTGCCAGCAGTTTATTAAAGGCCAGGGGAGACACTGAAGCTTTCTTT
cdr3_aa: CASSLLKARGDTEAFF

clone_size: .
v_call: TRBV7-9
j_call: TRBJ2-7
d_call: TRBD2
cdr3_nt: TGTGCCAGCAGCGCGAGGCTAGCGGTGATCTACGAGCAGTACTTC
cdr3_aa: CASSARLAVIYEQYF

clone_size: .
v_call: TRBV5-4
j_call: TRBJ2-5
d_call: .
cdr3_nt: TGTGCCAGCAGCTTGGCCGAAGGGGTACAAGAGACCCAGTACTTC
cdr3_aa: CASSLAEGVQETQYF

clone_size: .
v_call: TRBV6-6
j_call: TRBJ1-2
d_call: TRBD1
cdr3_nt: TGTGCCAGCAGTTCATTCAGGGGGAGGTATGGCTACACCTTC
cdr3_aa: CASSSFRGRYGYTF

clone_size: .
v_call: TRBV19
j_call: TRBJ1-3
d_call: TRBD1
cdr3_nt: TGTGCCACCCGGGACAGGCGGGTTCTTAACACCATATATTTT
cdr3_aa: CATRDRRVLNTIYF

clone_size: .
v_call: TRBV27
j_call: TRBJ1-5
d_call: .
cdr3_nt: TGTGCCAGCAGTCGGACTCAGGCATATAGCAATCAGCCCCAGCATTTT
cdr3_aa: CASSRTQAYSNQPQHF

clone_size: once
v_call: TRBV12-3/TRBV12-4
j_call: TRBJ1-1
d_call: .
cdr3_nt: TGTGCCAGCAGCCAGACAGGCACGGTGGTCGCTTTCTTT
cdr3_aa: CASSQTGTVVAFF

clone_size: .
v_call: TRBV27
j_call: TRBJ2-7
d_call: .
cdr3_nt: TGTGCCAGCAGTTTTAGTGGGTTAGGACAGCCAAAGGGCGAGCAGTACTTC
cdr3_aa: CASSFSGLGQPKGEQYF

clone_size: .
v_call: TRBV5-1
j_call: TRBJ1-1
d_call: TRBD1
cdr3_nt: TGCGCCAGCAGCCTGGGACAGGCAGACACTGAAGCTTTCTTT
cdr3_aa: CASSLGQADTEAFF

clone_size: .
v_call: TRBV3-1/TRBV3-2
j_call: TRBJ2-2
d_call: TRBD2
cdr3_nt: TGTGCCAGCAGCCAGCCGGGACTAGCGGGGCTCACCGGGGAGCTGTTTTTT
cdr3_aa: CASSQPGLAGLTGELFF

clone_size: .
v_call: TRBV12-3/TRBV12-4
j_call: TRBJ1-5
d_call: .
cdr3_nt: TGTGCCACACAAAAGGAGGGCAATCAGCCCCAGCATTTT
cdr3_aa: CATQKEGNQPQHF

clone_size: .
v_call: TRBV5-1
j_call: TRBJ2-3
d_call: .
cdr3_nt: TGCGCCAGCAGCTTGGCGACAGATACGCAGTATTTT
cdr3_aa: CASSLATDTQYF

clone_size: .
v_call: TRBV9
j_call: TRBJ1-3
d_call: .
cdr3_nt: TGTGCCAGCAGCGTATGGGGAGGGCCAGACTCTGGAAACACCATATATTTT
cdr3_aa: CASSVWGGPDSGNTIYF

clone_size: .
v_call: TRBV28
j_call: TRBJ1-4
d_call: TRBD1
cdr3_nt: TGTGCCAGCAGTTCACCCTCGGGGACAGGGGACGTTGAAAAACTGTTTTTT
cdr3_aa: CASSSPSGTGDVEKLFF

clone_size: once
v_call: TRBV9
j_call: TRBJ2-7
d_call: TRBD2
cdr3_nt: TGTGCCAGCAGCGTAGAGGGCGGGGGACCTTCTAGCGAGCAGTACTTC
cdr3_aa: CASSVEGGGPSSEQYF

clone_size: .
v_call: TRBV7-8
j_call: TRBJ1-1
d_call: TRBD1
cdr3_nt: TGTGCCAGCAGCGCTTTACAGTCAGGGGGATACGGTGAAGCTTTCTTT
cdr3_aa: CASSALQSGGYGEAFF

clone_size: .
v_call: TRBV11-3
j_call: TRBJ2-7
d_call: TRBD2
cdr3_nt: TGTGCCAGCAGCCTCCGAGCGGGGGGGCCATACGAGCAGTACTTC
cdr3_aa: CASSLRAGGPYEQYF

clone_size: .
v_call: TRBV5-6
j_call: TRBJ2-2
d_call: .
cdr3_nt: TGTGCCAGCAGCTTGGTGGGGGGTTTACCCGGGGAGCTGTTTTTT
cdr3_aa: CASSLVGGLPGELFF

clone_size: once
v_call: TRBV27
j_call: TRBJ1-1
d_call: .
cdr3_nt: TGTGCCAGCAGTGCCTCGCGGGCGATCCCGGGAACTGAAGCTTTCTTT
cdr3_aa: CASSASRAIPGTEAFF

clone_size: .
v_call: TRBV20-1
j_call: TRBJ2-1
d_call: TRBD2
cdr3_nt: TGCAGTGCCCCCCGGGGGGGTGAGCAGTTCTTC
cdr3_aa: CSAPRGGEQFF

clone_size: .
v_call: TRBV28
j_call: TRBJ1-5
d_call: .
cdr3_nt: TGTGCCAGCAGCCCGCTAGGGGGTCTAGGTAGCAATCAGCCCCAGCATTTT
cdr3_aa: CASSPLGGLGSNQPQHF

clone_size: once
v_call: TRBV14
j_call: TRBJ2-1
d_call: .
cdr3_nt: TGTGCCAGCAGCCAAGGGGGGCAGGGCTGGGAGCAGTTCTTC
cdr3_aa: CASSQGGQGWEQFF

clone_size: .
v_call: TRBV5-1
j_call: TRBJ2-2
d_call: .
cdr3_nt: TGCGCCAGCATCCGTGCAACAGGGAACACCGGGGAGCTGTTTTTT
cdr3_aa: CASIRATGNTGELFF

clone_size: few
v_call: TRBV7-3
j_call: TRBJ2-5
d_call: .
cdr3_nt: TGTGCCAGCAGCCATGCCGGTTCGGAGACCCAGTACTTC
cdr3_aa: CASSHAGSETQYF

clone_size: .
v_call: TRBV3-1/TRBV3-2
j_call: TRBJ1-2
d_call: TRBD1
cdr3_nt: TGTGCCAGCAGCCAAGATTTCGTAGGGGGCCGAGGCTACACCTTC
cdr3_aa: CASSQDFVGGRGYTF